Here is one TCR beta chain with its context. What it binds is not known. Here immunoSEQ multiplex PCR was the method, and the copy in TCRdb shows in-frame clones only, minus some. This table has 90,000 to 150,000 clones, approximately 90% appearing once. The sample comes from a study of OX40 agonist ivuxolimab in advanced cancers. Across the study: Ivuxolimab is a fully human IgG2 antibody that activates OX40 (CD134).

The ends lost 4 bases at V and 1 base at J; junction bases unmatched: 9. The length of the CDR3 is 17 residues. Germline assignment: CDR1 LNHNV and CDR2 YYDKDF (reference sequence). Overall study results and limits: Expanded peripheral T cell antigen specificity was not determined.

Sequenced here: CD4+ or CD8+ T cells sorted from blood, sampled in a trial of the OX40 agonist ivuxolimab. The chain carries TRBV15 and TRBJ2-2; 7 bases are shared with TRBD1. This sequence originates from an adult with an advanced solid tumor such as melanoma, head and neck, liver or kidney cancer. DNA of the CDR3: TGTGCCACCAGCACCCTCAGGGGGAGACAGAACACCGGGGAGCTGTTTTTT. Translated, it gives CATSTLRGRQNTGELFF. Full variable domain (remainder filled in from reference TRBV15 and TRBJ2-2): DAMVIQNPRYQVTQFGKPVTLSCSQTLNHNVMYWYQQKSSQAPKLLFHYYDKDFNNEADTPDNFQSRRPNTSFCFLDIRSPGLGDTAMYLCATSTLRGRQNTGELFFGEGSRLTVL.